What follows are 28 T cell receptor beta chains derived from one specimen sequenced in a study of T cell responses to AZD1222 COVID-19 vaccine. Profiled with immunoSEQ multiplex PCR; TCRdb holds only in-frame clones, not every one. The sample has hundreds of thousands of clones, just over 90% seen once. The starting material was peripheral blood, obtained on day 0 of MenACWY control vaccination. Source of these receptors: an adult in good health.

The gene calls are TRBV30 and TRBJ1-1, with D unresolved. Per germline, CDR1 GTSNPN and CDR2 SVGIG (reference sequence). The V end was cut by 5 bases, the J end by 7 bases, with 14 bases between. The CDR3 runs to 12 residues. CDR3: CAWAVYTHEAFF. The CDR3 DNA follows: TGTGCCTGGGCCGTTTATACACATGAAGCTTTCTTT. Complete variable domain (other parts from reference TRBV30 and TRBJ1-1): SQTIHQWPATLVQPVGSPLSLECTVEGTSNPNLYWYRQAAGRGLQLLFYSVGIGQISSEVPQNLSASRPQDRQFILSSKKLLLSDSGFYLCAWAVYTHEAFFGQGTRLTVV.

The chain joins TRBV5-1 to TRBJ2-6, with 9 nucleotides matching TRBD1. The CDR3 is 18 residues long. The V gene end was trimmed by 1 base and the J gene end by 3 bases; junction bases not matched to a gene: 8. Germline V CDR1 and CDR2: SGHRS, YFSETQ. Here the CDR3 reads CASSLWGQGGSGANVLTF. CDR3 nucleotide sequence: TGCGCCAGCAGCTTGTGGGGACAGGGAGGTAGTGGGGCCAACGTCCTGACTTTC.

The gene calls are TRBV2 and TRBJ1-2; D ambiguous. V was trimmed by 4 bases and J by 4 bases, leaving 10 bases between them. Germline-derived CDR1 and CDR2 are SNHLY and FYNNEI. The CDR3 runs 13 residues. CDR3 DNA sequence: TGTGCCAGCAGTGGAGAAGGGAGCTATGGCTACACCTTC. It specifies CASSGEGSYGYTF.

The chain recombines TRBV30 with TRBJ2-5, with unresolved D. Trimming shortened V by 2 bases and J by 2 bases, and 9 bases separated the two germline ends. The CDR3 contains 13 residues. CDR1 and CDR2 from the germline V gene are GTSNPN and SVGIG (reference sequence). The CDR3 spells CAWSLRLQETQYF. The CDR3, as DNA: TGTGCCTGGAGTCTCCGACTTCAAGAGACCCAGTACTTC.

About this clone: Mismatch with germline at one junction end may stem from a read error. The chain links TRBV12-3 or TRBV12-4 to TRBJ2-7; D is perhaps TRBD2 (6 bases). This CDR3 is built from 11 residues. As DNA, the CDR3 is TGTGCCAGCAGTTTCCAGGGAGGCATTCTCTTC. As protein: CASSFQGGILF.

This chain connects TRBV5-6 to TRBJ1-2, with 9 bases identical to TRBD1. The ends lost 1 base at V and 4 bases at J; junction bases unmatched: 2. Germline V CDR1 and CDR2: SGHDT, YYEEEE. The CDR3 has 14 amino acids. CDR3 residues: CASSLTGGPYGYTF. CDR3 DNA sequence: TGTGCCAGCAGCTTGACAGGGGGCCCCTATGGCTACACCTTC.

V and J are TRBV9 and TRBJ1-3; D is uncertain. The germline CDR1 and CDR2 sequences are SGDLS and YYNGEE. There are 16 residues in the CDR3. V lost 3 bases, J lost 0 bases, and 13 bases lay in between. CDR3 DNA: TGTGCCAGCAGCGCCGGGCTTTGGAGCTCTGGAAACACCATATATTTT. Protein product: CASSAGLWSSGNTIYF.

The CDR3 protein is CASSLGGATYYNEQFF. DNA for the CDR3: TGTGCCAGCAGCTTGGGGGGGGCTACCTATTACAATGAGCAGTTCTTC. The genes are TRBV5-4 and TRBJ2-1; D might be TRBD1 or TRBD2, each matching 6 bases. Per germline, CDR1 SGHNT and CDR2 YYREEE (reference sequence). The V end was cut by 0 bases, the J end by 4 bases, with 14 bases between. The CDR3 totals 16 residues.

This rearrangement joins TRBV5-1 to TRBJ2-7; 11 bases are shared with TRBD2. The V gene end was trimmed by 0 bases and the J gene end by 2 bases; junction bases not matched to a gene: 4. In germline, CDR1 is SGHRS, CDR2 YFSETQ. The CDR3 consists of 16 residues. In DNA, the CDR3 is TGCGCCAGCAGCTTGGGGTATAGCGGGGGGGCCTACGAGCAGTACTTC. Its translation: CASSLGYSGGAYEQYF. The variable domain in full, with the rest retrieved from reference TRBV5-1 and TRBJ2-7, is KAGVTQTPRYLIKTRGQQVTLSCSPISGHRSVSWYQQTPGQGLQFLFEYFSETQRNKGNFPGRFSGRQFSNSRSEMNVSTLELGDSALYLCASSLGYSGGAYEQYFGPGTRLTVT.

Comments on this clone: Other DNA sequences in this sample translate to the same CDR3. The rearrangement links TRBV28 to TRBJ1-2; D ambiguous. Germline-derived CDR1 and CDR2 are MDHEN and SYDVKM. The CDR3 loop spans 13 amino acids. The V gene lost 2 bases and the J gene lost 1 base, with 5 bases spanning the gap. CDR3 nucleotides: TGTGCCAGCAGTTTAGGGGTTAACTATGGCTACACCTTC. It is translated as CASSLGVNYGYTF.

The chain is built from TRBV29-1 and TRBJ1-1; no firm D call. Trimming removed 3 bases from V and 1 base from J, with 9 bases in between. The germline gives CDR1 SQVTM, CDR2 ANQGSEA. The CDR3 covers 13 residues. DNA of the CDR3: TGCAGCGTTGAGGTACACCCGAACACTGAAGCTTTCTTT. Amino acid sequence: CSVEVHPNTEAFF.

The gene calls are TRBV4-2 and TRBJ1-1; D perhaps matches TRBD1 (5 bases). Germline V gene lookup returns CDR1 LGHNA and CDR2 YNFKEQ. V was cut by 0 bases and J by 5 bases, with 10 bases left in between. This CDR3 has 14 amino acids. CDR3 DNA sequence: TGTGCCAGCAGCCAAGATAGAGGGGAAACTGAAGCTTTCTTT. It encodes CASSQDRGETEAFF.

V and J are TRBV12-3 or TRBV12-4 and TRBJ1-6; 7 positions agree with TRBD1. The CDR3 runs to 12 residues. Germline trimming cut 6 bases from V and 13 bases from J; bases unmatched to any gene: 6. CDR3 sequence (DNA): TGTGCCAGCAGATCGACAGGGATGCCCCTCCACTTT. It specifies CASRSTGMPLHF.

The rearrangement links TRBV2 to TRBJ1-5; no clear D gene. Trimming removed 7 bases at V and 4 bases at J, with 14 bases between. This CDR3 contains 14 residues. CDR1 and CDR2 (germline): SNHLY, FYNNEI. In nucleotides, the CDR3 is TGTGCCAGCAAAAGTCCGGACCGTAATCAGCCCCAGCATTTT. It yields the protein CASKSPDRNQPQHF.

V gene TRBV28 combines with J gene TRBJ2-3; a possible D gene is TRBD2 (5 bases). There are 14 residues in the CDR3. Trimming took 3 bases from V and 10 from J, leaving 17 bases between them. Germline V gene sequence: CDR1 MDHEN, CDR2 SYDVKM. The CDR3 region is CASSLRVPRGSQYF. The CDR3 coding sequence is TGTGCCAGCAGTTTGAGGGTGCCCCGGGGATCGCAGTATTTT.

This clone is a singleton in its sample. The chain couples TRBV27 to TRBJ1-2; 7 positions agree with TRBD1. This CDR3 is 14 amino acids long. Germline lookup yields CDR1 MNHEY and CDR2 SMNVEV (reference sequence). The V and J ends lost 4 bases and 4 bases, in that order; junction bases with no gene match: 6. CDR3 sequence: CASSSRTGSYGYTF. Here the CDR3 DNA reads TGTGCCAGCAGTTCCCGGACAGGCAGCTATGGCTACACCTTC.

The chain couples TRBV7-9 to TRBJ1-2; D might be TRBD1 (6 bases). V dropped 0 bases and J dropped 4 bases, with 15 bases sitting between them. Germline CDR1 and CDR2: SEHNR and FQNEAQ (reference sequence). The CDR3 has 16 residues. CDR3 coding DNA: TGTGCCAGCAGCTTAGCCCGGACAGATCGGAGCTATGGCTACACCTTC. This encodes CASSLARTDRSYGYTF.

This chain connects TRBV11-3 to TRBJ2-2; 7 bases are a match to TRBD1. The junction had 3 bases not matched to a gene; V was cut back by 3 bases and J by 5 bases. The CDR3 loop spans 14 amino acids. The germline V gene encodes CDR1 SGHNT and CDR2 YENEEA. In nucleotides, the CDR3 is TGTGCCAGCAGCTTTAAACAGGGGACCGGGGAGCTGTTTTTT. It encodes CASSFKQGTGELFF.

This sequence joins TRBV19 and TRBJ1-1; tentative D call: TRBD1 (5 bases). This CDR3 comprises 14 residues. CDR1 and CDR2 (germline): LNHDA, SQIVND (reference sequence). V gave up 5 bases and J gave up 1 base, with 11 bases separating them. The CDR3 reads CASSWGIGNTEAFF. CDR3 DNA: TGTGCCAGTAGTTGGGGCATTGGGAACACTGAAGCTTTCTTT.

The gene calls are TRBV28 and TRBJ1-2; D gene ambiguous. V lost 6 bases and J 1 base, leaving 3 bases between the germline ends. The germline gives CDR1 MDHEN, CDR2 SYDVKM. The CDR3 spans 11 residues. Written as DNA, the CDR3 is TGTGCCAGCAGAATTAACTATGGCTACACCTTC. Translation gives CASRINYGYTF.

The count of this clone is one. This chain uses TRBV4-3 with TRBJ1-5; D is undetermined. Germline V gene lookup returns CDR1 LGHNA and CDR2 YSLEER. The CDR3 runs to 13 residues. V was pared by 0 bases and J by 8 bases, with 8 bases between. The CDR3 DNA is TGCGCCAGCAGCCAAGATAAGGGAGAGCCCCAGCATTTT. Translating it yields CASSQDKGEPQHF.

The chain carries TRBV3-1 (or the pseudogene TRBV3-2) and TRBJ1-2; no reliable D call. Germline lookup yields CDR1 LGHDT and CDR2 YNNKEL (reference sequence). The CDR3 extends over 11 amino acids. V shed 8 bases and J shed 4 bases, with 8 bases lying between them. The CDR3 region is CASYSPYGYTF. CDR3 coding DNA: TGTGCCAGCTACAGTCCCTATGGCTACACCTTC.

V is TRBV5-1 and J is TRBJ2-2; 8 nucleotides align to TRBD1. The CDR3 is 15 residues long. CDR1 and CDR2 (germline): SGHRS, YFSETQ. V lost 4 bases, J lost 5 bases, and 7 bases stayed unmatched. This chain's CDR3 is CASSALGQGTGELFF. The CDR3 DNA reads as TGCGCCAGCAGCGCCCTAGGACAGGGAACCGGGGAGCTGTTTTTT.

For this clone: This specimen includes other DNA sequences encoding the same CDR3. The chain uses TRBV28 and TRBJ2-3; 10 positions match TRBD1. Trimming removed 6 bases from V and 3 bases from J; junction bases left unmatched: 0. Germline CDR1 reads MDHEN; CDR2 reads SYDVKM. The CDR3 spans 13 residues. CDR3 coding DNA: TGTGCCAGCAGGGGACAGGGGACAGATACGCAGTATTTT. This encodes CASRGQGTDTQYF. The whole variable domain, filled in from reference TRBV28 and TRBJ2-3, reads DVKVTQSSRYLVKRTGEKVFLECVQDMDHENMFWYRQDPGLGLRLIYFSYDVKMKEKGDIPEGYSVSREKKERFSLILESASTNQTSMYLCASRGQGTDTQYFGPGTRLTVL.

This clone appeared once. J is TRBJ2-7 and V is TRBV10-3, with TRBD1 identical over 7 bases. V shed 6 bases, J shed 1 base, and the junction held 9 bases outside the gene matches. Germline CDR1 ENHRY, CDR2 SYGVKD. The CDR3 extends over 15 amino acids. The CDR3 DNA sequence: TGTGCCATCAGAGACTCCGGGACAGTTTCCTACGAGCAGTACTTC. Residues: CAIRDSGTVSYEQYF.

A few counts support this clone. The genes are TRBV7-9 and TRBJ1-2; TRBD1 aligns across 10 bases. Germline V gives CDR1 SEHNR, CDR2 FQNEAQ (reference sequence). V shed 4 bases, J shed 4 bases, and the junction held 6 bases outside the gene matches. The CDR3 totals 15 residues. CDR3 protein: CASSSRDRGTYGYTF. DNA for the CDR3: TGTGCCAGCAGCTCCCGGGACAGGGGTACCTATGGCTACACCTTC.

This clone was observed a few times. The chain links TRBV5-6 to TRBJ1-1; 7 bases match TRBD1. Germline assignment: CDR1 SGHDT and CDR2 YYEEEE. V lost 2 bases and J lost 0; bases outside the gene matches: 7. The length of the CDR3 is 16 residues. CDR3 sequence (DNA): TGTGCCAGCAGCTTATGGCAGGGGGGTATGAACACTGAAGCTTTCTTT. This codes for CASSLWQGGMNTEAFF.

The chain has TRBV6-6 and TRBJ1-3; 11 positions agree with TRBD1. The CDR3 sequence is 16 residues long. Unmatched junction bases numbered 7, after V lost 6 bases and J lost 3 bases. From germline, CDR1 is MNHNY and CDR2 SVGAGI (reference sequence). CDR3 sequence reads: CASSLGTGGRGNTIYF. The CDR3 coding sequence is TGTGCCAGCAGCCTTGGGACAGGGGGTCGTGGAAACACCATATATTTT.